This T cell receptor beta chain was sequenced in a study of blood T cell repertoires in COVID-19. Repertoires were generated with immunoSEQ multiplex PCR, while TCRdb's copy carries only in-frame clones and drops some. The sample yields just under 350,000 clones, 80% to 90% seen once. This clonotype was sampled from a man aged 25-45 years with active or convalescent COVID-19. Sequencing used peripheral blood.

The CDR3 reads CASSSYRGEEKLFF. The CDR3 DNA is TGTGCCAGCAGCTCTTACAGGGGTGAGGAAAAACTGTTTTTT. The chain links TRBV7-9 to TRBJ1-4, with TRBD1 identical over 7 bases. Germline lookup yields CDR1 SEHNR and CDR2 FQNEAQ (reference sequence). The CDR3 contains 14 residues. The V gene end was trimmed by 4 bases and the J gene end by 8 bases; junction bases not matched to a gene: 7.